Below are 26 T cell receptor beta chains sequenced from a single sample in a study of T cell responses to AZD1222 COVID-19 vaccine. The protocol was immunoSEQ multiplex PCR, while the TCRdb copy is restricted to in-frame clones and leaves out a portion. Of about 110,000 clones listed, about 90% are singletons. The specimen was peripheral blood, collected on day 0 of AZD1222 vaccination. The origin of the receptors is an adult in good health.

J is TRBJ2-1 and V is TRBV5-6; 13 nucleotides agree with TRBD2. V dropped 4 bases and J dropped 6; count of bases not matched to a gene: 10. The CDR3 extends over 17 amino acids. From germline, CDR1 is SGHDT and CDR2 YYEEEE. The CDR3, as DNA: TGTGCCAGCAGCCCCGGACTAGCGGGGGCCCGAGGCAATGAGCAGTTCTTC. It is translated as CASSPGLAGARGNEQFF.

The chain uses TRBV24-1 and TRBJ1-2, with D uncertain. The V and J ends lost 2 bases and 2 bases respectively, with 8 bases between them. From germline, CDR1 is KGHDR and CDR2 SFDVKD. This CDR3 has 14 amino acids. CDR3 in amino acids: CATSDSRENYGYTF. As DNA, the CDR3 is TGTGCCACCAGTGATTCCCGGGAGAACTATGGCTACACCTTC.

V and J are TRBV24-1 and TRBJ2-7, with 8 bases that match TRBD2. The length of the CDR3 is 16 residues. Germline CDR1 KGHDR, CDR2 SFDVKD. The junction had 14 bases not matched to a gene; V was cut back by 7 bases and J by 4 bases. DNA of the CDR3: TGTGCCACCAGCAACATGGGGCAGGGCGGGGGGTACGAGCAGTACTTC. This codes for CATSNMGQGGGYEQYF.

The chain is built from TRBV4-2 and TRBJ2-1, with 9 bases that match TRBD2. Germline values: CDR1 LGHNA, CDR2 YNFKEQ. This CDR3 is built from 19 residues. V was clipped by 4 bases and J by 0 bases; unmatched bases: 13. The CDR3 DNA is TGTGCCAGCAGCCTTTCCCCCTGGGCGGGGGGGAGCTCCTACAATGAGCAGTTCTTC. Its translation: CASSLSPWAGGSSYNEQFF.

This clone was detected once. The chain uses TRBV10-3 and TRBJ1-1; unclear D gene. Germline V gene lookup returns CDR1 ENHRY and CDR2 SYGVKD. The V end was cut by 2 bases, the J end by 1 base, with 5 bases between. The CDR3 covers 13 residues. DNA for the CDR3: TGTGCCATCAGTGAGAGGGAGAACACTGAAGCTTTCTTT. Translating gives CAISERENTEAFF.

CDR3 sequence (DNA): TGTGCCAGCAGCTTATCTCAGGGGGGAAGCTCTGGGGCCAACGTCCTGACTTTC. It codes for CASSLSQGGSSGANVLTF. The chain joins TRBV11-2 to TRBJ2-6, with TRBD1 as a possible D gene (7 bases). This CDR3 has 18 amino acids. CDR1 is SGHAT and CDR2 is FQNNGV in the germline V gene. V was cut by 2 bases and J by 0 bases, with 14 bases left in between.

The chain joins TRBV19 to TRBJ2-3, with D possibly TRBD2 on 6 matching bases. CDR1 and CDR2 from the germline V gene are LNHDA and SQIVND (reference sequence). The CDR3 is 15 amino acids. The germline V and J ends were trimmed by 9 bases and 2 bases, with 18 bases remaining between them. Written as DNA, the CDR3 is TGTGCCAGCCGGAGGGGACGGGCGATCACAGATACGCAGTATTTT. This gives the protein CASRRGRAITDTQYF.

The chain links TRBV9 to TRBJ1-1, with D possibly matching TRBD1 (5 bases). CDR1 is SGDLS, CDR2 YYNGEE, per germline. The CDR3 extends over 15 amino acids. Trimming removed 1 base from V and 5 bases from J, with 15 bases in between. CDR3 sequence reads: CASSVQAGQGTEAFF. DNA for the CDR3: TGTGCCAGCAGCGTACAGGCCGGGCAGGGTACTGAAGCTTTCTTT.

This chain joins TRBV7-3 and TRBJ2-1; 13 positions match TRBD2. Germline values: CDR1 SGHTA, CDR2 FQGTGA. This CDR3 is built from 18 residues. The junction had 9 bases not matched to a gene; V was cut back by 4 bases and J by 3 bases. The CDR3 region is CASSSGLAGTVNYNEQFF. The CDR3 nucleotides read TGTGCCAGCAGCTCGGGACTAGCGGGAACCGTCAACTACAATGAGCAGTTCTTC.

The chain combines TRBV7-9 with TRBJ2-1, with D possibly matching TRBD1 (7 bases). The CDR3 covers 19 residues. Between the trimmed V and J ends, which lost 5 bases and 7 bases, there was a span of 30 bases. The germline V gene encodes CDR1 SEHNR and CDR2 FQNEAQ (reference sequence). The CDR3 region is CASSPISDRVSLRGNEQFF. The CDR3 DNA follows: TGTGCCAGCAGCCCCATTAGTGACAGGGTAAGTTTGCGGGGAAATGAGCAGTTCTTC.

V usage is TRBV7-6 and J usage is TRBJ2-1, with 10 bases fitting TRBD2. The trim removed 4 bases at V and 6 bases at J, leaving 12 bases unmatched. The germline V gene encodes CDR1 SGHVS and CDR2 FNYEAQ. The CDR3 is 17 residues long. CDR3 DNA sequence: TGTGCCAGCAGCTCAGGACTAGCGGAAGCCCCCGGCAATGAGCAGTTCTTC. Translating it yields CASSSGLAEAPGNEQFF.

This chain connects TRBV24-1 to TRBJ2-3, with a tentative D call TRBD2 (5 bases). The germline V and J ends were trimmed by 7 bases and 2 bases, with 12 bases remaining between them. The length of the CDR3 is 14 residues. The germline V gene encodes CDR1 KGHDR and CDR2 SFDVKD. CDR3 sequence (DNA): TGTGCCACCAGCGGGATCGAGGCCACAGATACGCAGTATTTT. It specifies CATSGIEATDTQYF.

V gene TRBV30 combines with J gene TRBJ1-5; 10 bases are a match to TRBD1. This CDR3 is built from 15 residues. CDR1 and CDR2 (germline): GTSNPN, SVGIG (reference sequence). Unmatched junction bases numbered 7, after V lost 3 bases and J lost 5 bases. For the CDR3, the DNA is TGTGCCTGGAGCGTAGACAGGGGGCGCGATCAGCCCCAGCATTTT. It translates to CAWSVDRGRDQPQHF.

The rearrangement uses TRBV30 and TRBJ1-4; unclear D gene. From germline, CDR1 is GTSNPN and CDR2 SVGIG (reference sequence). The CDR3 is made up of 11 amino acids. The germline V and J ends were trimmed by 8 bases and 8 bases, with 12 bases remaining between them. CDR3 in DNA: TGTGCCCACGAAAGGCAGGAAAAACTGTTTTTT. Encoded protein: CAHERQEKLFF.

The J gene is TRBJ2-3, the V gene TRBV7-2, with D possibly TRBD1 on 6 matching bases. CDR3 length equals 13 residues. V gave up 2 bases and J gave up 6 bases, with 9 bases separating them. The V gene's germline CDR1 is SGHTA and CDR2 FQGNSA. Here the CDR3 reads CASSLRGSDTQYF. The CDR3 DNA is TGTGCCAGCAGCTTAAGGGGGTCCGATACGCAGTATTTT.

The rearrangement joins TRBV6-5 to TRBJ1-2; D may be TRBD1 (5 bases). CDR3 size: 14 residues. V was clipped by 0 bases and J by 10 bases, with 15 bases between them. Germline CDR1 is MNHEY and CDR2 is SVGAGI. This chain's CDR3 is CASSYSGREGYYTF. The CDR3 nucleotides read TGTGCCAGCAGTTACTCAGGCAGGGAGGGTTACTACACCTTC.

The chain couples TRBV6-5 to TRBJ2-3; 8 nucleotides match TRBD2. Germline-derived CDR1 and CDR2 are MNHEY and SVGAGI. V dropped 11 bases and J dropped 5; count of bases not matched to a gene: 12. The CDR3 spans 14 residues. CDR3 residues: CAGRKAGAGDTQYF. Here the CDR3 DNA reads TGTGCCGGGCGCAAAGCGGGAGCGGGAGATACGCAGTATTTT.

V is TRBV6-5 and J is TRBJ1-1, with D tentatively TRBD1 (6 bases). Germline-derived CDR1 and CDR2 are MNHEY and SVGAGI. V lost 6 bases and J 5 bases, leaving 13 bases between the germline ends. This CDR3 region has 13 residues. The CDR3 bases are TGTGCCAGCAGGAACAGGGAATTAACTGAAGCTTTCTTT. Translating it yields CASRNRELTEAFF.

The chain recombines TRBV28 with TRBJ1-2; possible D gene TRBD1, 5 bases. CDR1 and CDR2 from the germline V gene are MDHEN and SYDVKM. V lost 5 bases and J 0 bases, leaving 16 bases between the germline ends. CDR3 size: 16 residues. As DNA, the CDR3 is TGTGCCAGCAGTACCCCTCTAGACAGCGCTAACTATGGCTACACCTTC. It encodes CASSTPLDSANYGYTF.

The genes are TRBV4-3 and TRBJ1-4, with D possibly being TRBD1 (5 bases). V gave up 0 bases and J gave up 6 bases, with 14 bases separating them. Germline CDR1 and CDR2: LGHNA and YSLEER. The CDR3 runs 16 residues. The CDR3 spells CASSQEQARPDEKLFF. DNA for the CDR3: TGCGCCAGCAGCCAAGAACAGGCGAGGCCTGATGAAAAACTGTTTTTT.

This chain uses TRBV7-2 with TRBJ2-7; D is possibly TRBD1 or TRBD2 (5 bases each). Deletions cut 5 bases from V and 6 bases from J, with 17 bases between. This CDR3 comprises 14 residues. Per germline, CDR1 SGHTA and CDR2 FQGNSA. The CDR3 coding sequence is TGTGCCAGCAGCCCGCTCGTTGGGGGAGTCGAGCAGTACTTC. Translating gives CASSPLVGGVEQYF.

V usage is TRBV7-2 and J usage is TRBJ2-3; the match to TRBD2 covers 12 bases. The CDR3 sequence is 16 residues long. The V gene end was trimmed by 1 base and the J gene end by 6 bases; junction bases not matched to a gene: 5. Per germline, CDR1 SGHTA and CDR2 FQGNSA. As DNA, the CDR3 is TGTGCCAGCAGCTTAGTCCCCCTAGCGGGAGGGGATACGCAGTATTTT. Translation gives CASSLVPLAGGDTQYF. Full variable domain (remainder filled in from reference TRBV7-2 and TRBJ2-3): GAGVSQSPSNKVTEKGKDVELRCDPISGHTALYWYRQSLGQGLEFLIYFQGNSAPDKSGLPSDRFSAERTGGSVSTLTIQRTQQEDSAVYLCASSLVPLAGGDTQYFGPGTRLTVL.

About this clone itself: Germline and junction disagree at one end, which may indicate a read error. The CDR3 loop is CASRTQGPGIYSEQFF. CDR3 DNA: TGCGCCAGCAGAACACAGGGCCCGGGGATTTACAGTGAGCAGTTCTTC. The chain carries TRBV5-1 and TRBJ2-1; D might be TRBD1 (6 bases). The CDR3 contains 16 residues. Germline assignment: CDR1 SGHRS and CDR2 YFSETQ.

The chain is built from TRBV30 and TRBJ2-7, with D uncertain. Germline V lookup: CDR1 GTSNPN, CDR2 SVGIG (reference sequence). V was trimmed by 0 bases and J by 3 bases, leaving 6 bases between them. The CDR3 is 12 amino acids. CDR3 sequence reads: CAWSVGSYEQYF. The CDR3 bases are TGTGCCTGGAGTGTGGGCAGCTACGAGCAGTACTTC.

The genes are TRBV7-2 and TRBJ2-1; D is ambiguous. The ends were cut back, 3 bases at V and 5 bases at J, with 8 bases in the middle. Germline V gene data show CDR1 as SGHTA and CDR2 as FQGNSA. The CDR3 extends over 13 amino acids. CDR3: CASSLFYNNEQFF. DNA of the CDR3: TGTGCCAGCAGCTTGTTTTATAACAATGAGCAGTTCTTC.

The genes are TRBV11-2 and TRBJ1-1, with 7 nucleotides matching TRBD1. The CDR3 runs 14 residues. With V trimmed by 0 bases and J by 3 bases, 1 base remained unmatched. Germline CDR1 is SGHAT and CDR2 is FQNNGV. The CDR3 is CASSLDQGDTEAFF. CDR3 coding DNA: TGTGCCAGCAGCTTAGACCAGGGGGACACTGAAGCTTTCTTT.